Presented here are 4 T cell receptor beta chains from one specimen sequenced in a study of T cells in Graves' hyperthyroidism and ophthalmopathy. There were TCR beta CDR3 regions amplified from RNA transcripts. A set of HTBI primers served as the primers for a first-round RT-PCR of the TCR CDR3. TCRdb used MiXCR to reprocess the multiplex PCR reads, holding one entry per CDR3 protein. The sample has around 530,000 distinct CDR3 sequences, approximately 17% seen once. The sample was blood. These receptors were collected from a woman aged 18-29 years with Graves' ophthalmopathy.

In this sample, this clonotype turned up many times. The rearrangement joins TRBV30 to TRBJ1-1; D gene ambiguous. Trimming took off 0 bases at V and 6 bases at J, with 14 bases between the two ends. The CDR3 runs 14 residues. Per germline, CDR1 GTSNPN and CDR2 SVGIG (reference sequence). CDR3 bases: TGTGCCTGGAGTGTACGGTTAATGGCAGCTGAAGCTTTCTTT. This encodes CAWSVRLMAAEAFF.

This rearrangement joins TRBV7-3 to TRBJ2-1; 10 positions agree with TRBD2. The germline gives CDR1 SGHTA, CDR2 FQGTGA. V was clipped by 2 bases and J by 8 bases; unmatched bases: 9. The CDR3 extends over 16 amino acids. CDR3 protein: CASSLDQLAGLDEQFF. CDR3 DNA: TGTGCCAGCAGCTTAGATCAACTAGCGGGACTGGATGAGCAGTTCTTC.

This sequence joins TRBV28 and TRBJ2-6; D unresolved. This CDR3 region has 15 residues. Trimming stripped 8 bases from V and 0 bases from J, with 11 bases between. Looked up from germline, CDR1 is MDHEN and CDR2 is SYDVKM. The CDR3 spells CASDGAPSGANVLTF. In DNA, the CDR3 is TGTGCCAGCGACGGAGCCCCCTCTGGGGCCAACGTCCTGACTTTC.

The CDR3 here is CASSPPLRGRQYNEQFF. CDR3 bases: TGTGCCAGCAGCCCCCCCCTAAGGGGGCGCCAGTACAATGAGCAGTTCTTC. J is TRBJ2-1 and V is TRBV7-9; 7 positions agree with TRBD1. Germline V CDR1 and CDR2: SEHNR, FQNEAQ (reference sequence). With 5 bases clipped from V and 4 bases from J, the junction kept 14 bases outside the gene matches. CDR3 length: 17 amino acids.